Listed below are T cell receptor beta chains from one sample, sequenced in a study of Graves' ophthalmopathy and Graves' hyperthyroidism. One entry per CDR3 protein, called by TCRdb with MiXCR from the multiplex PCR reads. The table shows some 390,000 distinct CDR3 sequences, with 15% to 20% occurring only once. The material sequenced was peripheral blood. The source of these receptors is a woman younger than 30 with Graves' ophthalmopathy. Both conserved end residues are part of each CDR3. A D gene is named only where the DNA matches it firmly. Size values are once, few and many counts, or a class for expanded clones, and some rows have none.

v_call	d_call	j_call	clone_size	cdr3_nt	cdr3_aa
TRBV6-1	-	TRBJ2-2	many	TGTGCCAGCTCCGGGACACGGAACACCGGGGAGCTGTTTTTT	CASSGTRNTGELFF
TRBV9	-	TRBJ2-7	many	TGTGCCAGCAGCGTAGACCCAGGTTGGGAGCAGTACTTC	CASSVDPGWEQYF
TRBV5-6	-	TRBJ1-1	many	TGTGCCAGCAGCCCTCCCTTAGGGCGAATGAACACTGAAGCTTTCTTT	CASSPPLGRMNTEAFF
TRBV6-1	-	TRBJ2-5	few	TGTGCCAGCATGGCCAGAACAGGAGAGACCCAGTACTTC	CASMARTGETQYF
TRBV6-2/TRBV6-3	TRBD2	TRBJ2-7	few	TGTGCCAGCAGGTCCGGGACTACGATATACGAGCAGTACTTC	CASRSGTTIYEQYF
TRBV4-3	-	TRBJ1-6	many	TGCGCCAGCAGCCAATTCCGGGACTACTATAATTCACCCCTCCACTTT	CASSQFRDYYNSPLHF
TRBV12-3/TRBV12-4	-	TRBJ1-5	-	TGTGCCAGCAGTTTAGGGTCGCAGGGTATCTGGCCCCAGCATTTT	CASSLGSQGIWPQHF
TRBV10-3	-	TRBJ1-1	many	TGTGCCATCACGGGCCGAAACACTGAAGCTTTCTTT	CAITGRNTEAFF
TRBV30	TRBD1	TRBJ2-6	many	TGTGCCTGGCAGGGGGTAGTCTCTGGGGCCAACGTCCTGACTTTC	CAWQGVVSGANVLTF
TRBV20-1	TRBD2	TRBJ2-1	many	TGCAGTGCTAGTATACTAGCGGGATCCTACAATGAGCAGTTCTTC	CSASILAGSYNEQFF
TRBV28	TRBD2	TRBJ2-2	many	TGTGCCAGCATCTTGGGGGGGGGTATCGCCGGGGAGCTGTTTTTT	CASILGGGIAGELFF
TRBV3-1	-	TRBJ1-1	many	TGTGCCAGCAGCCCTACCCCCCCGGAATCGAACACTGAAGCTTTCTTT	CASSPTPPESNTEAFF
TRBV7-2	TRBD1	TRBJ1-5	many	TGTGCCAGCAGCTTCAGGGGGCGGGATAATCAGCCCCAGCATTTT	CASSFRGRDNQPQHF
TRBV18	TRBD1	TRBJ1-5	-	TGTGCCAGCGCATCAACAGGGGACAAGCCCCAGCATTTT	CASASTGDKPQHF
TRBV11-2	-	TRBJ2-7	many	TGTGCCAGCAGCTTAAGGTTCGAATATGGATACGAGCAGTACTTC	CASSLRFEYGYEQYF
TRBV7-2	TRBD1	TRBJ1-1	many	TGTGCCAGCAGCCCGTACAGGGGCCTGAACACTGAAGCTTTCTTT	CASSPYRGLNTEAFF
TRBV28	TRBD1	TRBJ1-1	-	TGTGCCAGCAGTACGGGACAGGATTGGACTGAAGCTTTCTTT	CASSTGQDWTEAFF
TRBV6-6	-	TRBJ2-6	many	TGTGCCAGCAGACCCCCACTCGGCGGTGGGGCCAACGTCCTGACTTTC	CASRPPLGGGANVLTF
TRBV30	-	TRBJ2-5	many	TGTGCCTGGGGCCTCGGTGGGGGAGAGACCCAGTACTTC	CAWGLGGGETQYF
TRBV28	-	TRBJ1-5	many	TGTGCCAGCAGTTTATTACAGGAGCCCAATCAGCCCCAGCATTTT	CASSLLQEPNQPQHF
TRBV28	-	TRBJ1-1	many	TGTGCCAGCAGTCCGAGAACTTGGAACACTGAAGCTTTCTTT	CASSPRTWNTEAFF
TRBV7-2	-	TRBJ1-1	many	TGTGCCAGCAGCCCTTCGACCGAATACACTGAAGCTTTCTTT	CASSPSTEYTEAFF
TRBV27	-	TRBJ1-1	many	TGTGCCAGCAGGCAGGGGCACACTGAAGCTTTCTTT	CASRQGHTEAFF
TRBV12-3/TRBV12-4	-	TRBJ2-2	-	TGTGCCAGCAGTTCATCTATCGGAGCCGGGGAGCTGTTTTTT	CASSSSIGAGELFF
TRBV12-3/TRBV12-4	-	TRBJ1-1	many	TGTGCCAGCAGTTTGGCAGGGCGAGCTTTCTTT	CASSLAGRAFF
TRBV6-5	-	TRBJ2-3	many	TGTGCCAGCAGTTACTTTAGGACGCCCAGGGATACGCAGTATTTT	CASSYFRTPRDTQYF
TRBV12-3/TRBV12-4	TRBD2	TRBJ2-5	-	TGTGCCAGCAGTTTAGATCTAGCGGGGGAGACCCAGTACTTC	CASSLDLAGETQYF
TRBV27	-	TRBJ2-3	many	TGTGCCAGCAGTCTGTACAGGGAGGATACGCAGTATTTT	CASSLYREDTQYF
TRBV20-1	TRBD2	TRBJ2-5	few	TGCAGTGCAACCGGACTAGCGGGAGGACATGGAGAGACCCAGTACTTC	CSATGLAGGHGETQYF
TRBV24-1	-	TRBJ1-1	-	TGTGCCACCAGCGCACACATAGGGAGCGGGGGCGCTTTCTTT	CATSAHIGSGGAFF
TRBV5-1	-	TRBJ2-7	many	TGCGCCAGCAGCTCCTCGGACAGCTACGAGCAGTACTTC	CASSSSDSYEQYF
TRBV6-2/TRBV6-3	TRBD2	TRBJ2-7	-	TGTGCCAGCAGCTCCAGGACTAGCGAGCAGTACTTC	CASSSRTSEQYF
TRBV6-1	TRBD1	TRBJ1-1	-	TGTGCCAGCACGATAAACAGGGGATCTGAAGCTTTCTTT	CASTINRGSEAFF
TRBV7-3	-	TRBJ1-1	many	TGTGCCAGCAGTCCCACAGTGAACACTGAAGCTTTCTTT	CASSPTVNTEAFF
TRBV28	-	TRBJ2-5	many	TGTGCCAGCAGCCACTCCCTTGAAGGCGTGGAGACCCAGTACTTC	CASSHSLEGVETQYF
TRBV6-5	-	TRBJ2-5	many	TGTGCCAGCAGTTACTCGGTTGGGACACAAGAGACCCAGTACTTC	CASSYSVGTQETQYF
TRBV5-5	TRBD1	TRBJ2-5	-	TGTGCCAGCAGCCTCGGACAGGGCTTAGAGACCCAGTACTTC	CASSLGQGLETQYF
TRBV28	-	TRBJ1-5	-	TGTGCCAGCAGTTTATTCTCCGGACAGAGCAATCAGCCCCAGCATTTT	CASSLFSGQSNQPQHF
TRBV28	-	TRBJ1-1	-	TGTGCCAGCAGTTTCGGGGGGGCTTTTAGTGACACTGAAGCTTTCTTT	CASSFGGAFSDTEAFF
TRBV6-1	-	TRBJ2-5	few	TGTGCCAGCAGTGCGGGGTCTGGGGGGACCCAGTACTTC	CASSAGSGGTQYF
TRBV6-2/TRBV6-3	TRBD1	TRBJ1-5	many	TGTGCCAGCAGCCTCTCCGGGACAGGGTATCAGCCCCAGCATTTT	CASSLSGTGYQPQHF
TRBV14	TRBD2	TRBJ2-7	many	TGTGCCAGCAGCCTCGGGAGGACGAGCTCCTACGAGCAGTACTTC	CASSLGRTSSYEQYF
TRBV20-1	TRBD1	TRBJ2-7	many	TGCAGTGCTAGAGTGGGACAGGGGTTTCGGTACGAGCAGTACTTC	CSARVGQGFRYEQYF
TRBV24-1	-	TRBJ2-7	-	TGTGCCACCGGACAAGGGTCCTACGAGCAGTACTTC	CATGQGSYEQYF
TRBV24-1	TRBD1	TRBJ1-5	-	TGTGCCACCAGACAGATACAGGGGCATAGCAATCAGCCCCAGCATTTT	CATRQIQGHSNQPQHF
TRBV15	-	TRBJ1-5	many	TGTGCCACCAGCAGAGACCGGGGCCAGCCCCAGCATTTT	CATSRDRGQPQHF
TRBV20-1	-	TRBJ1-1	many	TGCAGTGCTAGTGAGACGATGAACACTGAAGCTTTCTTT	CSASETMNTEAFF
TRBV6-2/TRBV6-3	TRBD1	TRBJ1-2	-	TGTGCCAGCAGTTACCTACTGACAGGGCGCTATGGCTACACCTTC	CASSYLLTGRYGYTF
TRBV4-3	-	TRBJ1-6	many	TGCGCCAGCAGCCGATTACAGACCGAGCCCCTCCACTTT	CASSRLQTEPLHF
TRBV27	-	TRBJ2-5	many	TGTGCCAGCAGTTTTCGGACAGCAGAAGAGACCCAGTACTTC	CASSFRTAEETQYF
TRBV6-5	-	TRBJ1-1	many	TGTGCCAGCAGTTACGTCGGGGACATTTCACTGAACACTGAAGCTTTCTTT	CASSYVGDISLNTEAFF
TRBV12-3/TRBV12-4	-	TRBJ1-5	many	TGTGCCAGCAGTTTGTGGGAGAAGCAGCCCCAGCATTTT	CASSLWEKQPQHF
TRBV2	-	TRBJ1-1	many	TGTGCCAGCAGTGCAATACCTCAGGGAACTGAAGCTTTCTTT	CASSAIPQGTEAFF
TRBV6-2/TRBV6-3	-	TRBJ1-2	many	TGTGCCAGCAGTTACCAAACCGGGACAATATCCAACTATGGCTACACCTTC	CASSYQTGTISNYGYTF
TRBV29-1	-	TRBJ2-7	many	TGCAGCGTTGTGGGAACCGCGGGGTCCTCCTACGAGCAGTACTTC	CSVVGTAGSSYEQYF
TRBV6-5	-	TRBJ2-4	many	TGTGCCAGCAGTTACTCGTCAGGGGCCAAAAACATTCAGTACTTC	CASSYSSGAKNIQYF
TRBV28	TRBD1	TRBJ2-5	many	TGTGCCAGCAGTCCTACGACAGGGCGGCGGACCCAGTACTTC	CASSPTTGRRTQYF
TRBV6-2/TRBV6-3	-	TRBJ1-1	many	TGTGCCAGCAGTCGTCAGATGAACACTGAAGCTTTCTTT	CASSRQMNTEAFF
TRBV11-2	TRBD1	TRBJ2-2	many	TGTGCCAGCAGCTCACAGGGGCAGGGGTACACCGGGGAGCTGTTTTTT	CASSSQGQGYTGELFF
TRBV6-1	-	TRBJ1-1	-	TGTGCCAGCAGTGAAACAGGGTTCACTGAAGCTTTCTTT	CASSETGFTEAFF